This TCR beta chain stems from a study of radiotherapy plus CTLA-4 blockade in lung cancer. Turning to this clone: Antigen specificity is unknown.

Profiling relied on immunoSEQ multiplex PCR, and the TCRdb table lists in-frame clones only, not all of them. This table has approximately 80,000 clones, about four fifths appearing once. General study findings and limits: Response, reportedly, was best predicted by interferon-beta along with early blood T cell clone dynamics. There was expansion of tumor-derived TCR clones in blood after radiotherapy plus ipilimumab.

The sample here was peripheral blood, taken from a patient treated with radiotherapy plus ipilimumab. This TCR derives from a human donor with non-small cell lung cancer who had stable disease on radiotherapy plus ipilimumab.

The CDR3 DNA follows: TGTGCCAGCAGCTTATATGGGGGGGGCACTGAAGCTTTCTTT. Its protein product is CASSLYGGGTEAFF. The chain combines TRBV7-2 with TRBJ1-1; a weak D match, TRBD1 (5 bases). V lost 2 bases to trimming and J lost 4 bases, with 11 bases between them. Germline V gene sequence: CDR1 SGHTA, CDR2 FQGNSA. The CDR3 is 14 amino acids.